The sequence of this T cell receptor (beta chain) was determined in a study of Graves' ophthalmopathy and Graves' hyperthyroidism. Study-wide findings and caveats: Blood also carried most expanded thyroid clonotypes exceeding 0.001 frequency. Ophthalmopathy and stable hyperthyroidism were discriminated by a 13-signature model, with over 85% sensitivity and about 84% specificity.

A word on this clonotype: Its antigen is not known.

Germline lookup yields CDR1 SEHNR and CDR2 FQNEAQ (reference sequence). Trimming stripped 5 bases from V and 8 bases from J, with 21 bases between. This CDR3 is built from 15 residues. For repertoire sequencing, the TCR beta CDR3 regions were amplified from RNA transcripts. After a first-round RT-PCR with HTBI primers, a second-round multiplex PCR was run. TCRdb called the multiplex PCR reads again in MiXCR, with one record for every CDR3 protein. The sample shows 650,000 to 900,000 distinct CDR3 sequences, about 44% of them seen only once. Moderately to severely active ophthalmopathy under 3 months, CAS at least 3, NOSPECS at least 4.

The V gene is TRBV7-9, the J gene TRBJ1-2, with D unresolved. The sequence came from an adult man with Graves' ophthalmopathy. The sequenced material came from peripheral blood. The CDR3 region is CASSPQQRPLYGYTF. The CDR3, as DNA: TGTGCCAGCAGCCCCCAACAGCGACCTCTATACGGCTACACCTTC.